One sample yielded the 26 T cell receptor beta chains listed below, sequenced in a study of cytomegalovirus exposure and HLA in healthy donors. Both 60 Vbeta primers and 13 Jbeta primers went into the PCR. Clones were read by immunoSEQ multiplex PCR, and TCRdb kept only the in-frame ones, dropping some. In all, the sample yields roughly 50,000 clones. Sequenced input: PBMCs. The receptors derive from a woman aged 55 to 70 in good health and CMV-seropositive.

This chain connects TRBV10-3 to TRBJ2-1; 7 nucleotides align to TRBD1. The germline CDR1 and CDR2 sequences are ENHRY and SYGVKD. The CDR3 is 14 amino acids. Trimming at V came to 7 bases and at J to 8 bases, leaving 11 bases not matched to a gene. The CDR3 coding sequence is TGTGCCATCACTCGAGGGGGCCCTGTGCATGAGCAGTTCTTC. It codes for CAITRGGPVHEQFF.

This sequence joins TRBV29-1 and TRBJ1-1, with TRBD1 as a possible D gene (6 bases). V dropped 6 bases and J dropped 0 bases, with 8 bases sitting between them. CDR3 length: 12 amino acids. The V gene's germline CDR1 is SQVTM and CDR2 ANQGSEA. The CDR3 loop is CSVHRVNTEAFF. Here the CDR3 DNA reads TGCAGCGTCCACAGGGTGAACACTGAAGCTTTCTTT.

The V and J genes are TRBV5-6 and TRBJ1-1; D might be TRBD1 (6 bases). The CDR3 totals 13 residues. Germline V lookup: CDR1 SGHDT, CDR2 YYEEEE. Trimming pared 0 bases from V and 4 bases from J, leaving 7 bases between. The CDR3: CASSLAGATEAFF. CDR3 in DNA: TGTGCCAGCAGCTTGGCAGGGGCCACTGAAGCTTTCTTT.

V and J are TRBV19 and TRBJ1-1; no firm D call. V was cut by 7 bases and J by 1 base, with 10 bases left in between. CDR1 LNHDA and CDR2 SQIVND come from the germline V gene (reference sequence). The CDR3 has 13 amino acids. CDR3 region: CASTSRENTEAFF. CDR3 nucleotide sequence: TGTGCCAGTACTTCGAGAGAGAACACTGAAGCTTTCTTT.

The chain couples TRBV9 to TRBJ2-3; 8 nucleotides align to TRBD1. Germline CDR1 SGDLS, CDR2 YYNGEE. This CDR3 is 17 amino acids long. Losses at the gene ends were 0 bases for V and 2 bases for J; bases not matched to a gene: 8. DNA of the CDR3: TGTGCCAGCAGCGTAGGTGGGGCAGGGGGCATCACAGATACGCAGTATTTT. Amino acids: CASSVGGAGGITDTQYF.

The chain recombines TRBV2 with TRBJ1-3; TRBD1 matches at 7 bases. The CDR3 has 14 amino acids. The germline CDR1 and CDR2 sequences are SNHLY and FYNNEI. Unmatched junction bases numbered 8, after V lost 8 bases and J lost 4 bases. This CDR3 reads CASRRGGEGNTIYF. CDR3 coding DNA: TGTGCCAGCCGAAGAGGGGGCGAGGGAAACACCATATATTTT.

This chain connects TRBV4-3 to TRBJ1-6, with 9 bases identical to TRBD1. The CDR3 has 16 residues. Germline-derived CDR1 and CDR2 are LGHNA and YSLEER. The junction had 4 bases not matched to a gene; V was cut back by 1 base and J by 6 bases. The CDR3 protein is CASSQVTGGFNSPLHF. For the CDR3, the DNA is TGCGCCAGCAGCCAAGTGACAGGGGGTTTTAATTCACCCCTCCACTTT.

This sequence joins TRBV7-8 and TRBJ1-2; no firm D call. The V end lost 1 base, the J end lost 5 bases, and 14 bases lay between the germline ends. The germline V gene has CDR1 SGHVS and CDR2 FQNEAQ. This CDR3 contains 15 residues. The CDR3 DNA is TGTGCCAGCAGCTTAGTAGAGGCGGTTGTATATGGCTACACCTTC. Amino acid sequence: CASSLVEAVVYGYTF. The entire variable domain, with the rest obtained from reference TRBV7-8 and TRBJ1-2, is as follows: GAGVSQSPRYKVAKRGQDVALRCDPISGHVSLFWYQQALGQGPEFLTYFQNEAQLDKSGLPSDRFFAERPEGSVSTLKIQRTQQEDSAVYLCASSLVEAVVYGYTFGSGTRLTVV.

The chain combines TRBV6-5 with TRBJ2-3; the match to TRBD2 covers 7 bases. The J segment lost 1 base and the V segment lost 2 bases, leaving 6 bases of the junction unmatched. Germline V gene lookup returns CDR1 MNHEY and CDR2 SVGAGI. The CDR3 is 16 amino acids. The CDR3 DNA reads TGTGCCAGCAGTTACGGTCGGCTAGCGGGCACAGATACGCAGTATTTT. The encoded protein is CASSYGRLAGTDTQYF.

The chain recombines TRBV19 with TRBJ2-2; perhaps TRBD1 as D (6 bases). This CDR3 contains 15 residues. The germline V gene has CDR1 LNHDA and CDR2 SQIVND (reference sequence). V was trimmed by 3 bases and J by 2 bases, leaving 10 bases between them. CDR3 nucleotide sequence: TGTGCCAGTAGTATGGGCAGGGGAAACACCGGGGAGCTGTTTTTT. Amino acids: CASSMGRGNTGELFF.

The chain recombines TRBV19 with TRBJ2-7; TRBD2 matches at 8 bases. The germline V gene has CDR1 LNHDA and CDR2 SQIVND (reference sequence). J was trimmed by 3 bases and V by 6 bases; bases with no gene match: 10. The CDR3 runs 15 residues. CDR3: CASRPGGAGRYEQYF. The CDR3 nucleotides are TGTGCCAGTAGGCCCGGGGGGGCCGGACGCTACGAGCAGTACTTC. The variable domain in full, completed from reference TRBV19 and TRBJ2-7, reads DGGITQSPKYLFRKEGQNVTLSCEQNLNHDAMYWYRQDPGQGLRLIYYSQIVNDFQKGDIAEGYSVSREKKESFPLTVTSAQKNPTAFYLCASRPGGAGRYEQYFGPGTRLTVT.

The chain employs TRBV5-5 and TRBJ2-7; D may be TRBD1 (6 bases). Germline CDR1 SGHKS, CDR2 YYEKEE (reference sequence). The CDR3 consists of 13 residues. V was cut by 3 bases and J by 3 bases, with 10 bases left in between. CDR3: CASSSQGDYEQYF. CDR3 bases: TGTGCCAGCAGCTCACAGGGAGACTACGAGCAGTACTTC.

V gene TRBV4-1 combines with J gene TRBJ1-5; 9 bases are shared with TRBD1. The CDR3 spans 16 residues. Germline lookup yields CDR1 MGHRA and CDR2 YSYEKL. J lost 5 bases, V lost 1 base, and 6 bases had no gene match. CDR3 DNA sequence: TGCGCCAGCAGCCAAGGAGGACAGGGGACGTATCAGCCCCAGCATTTT. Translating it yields CASSQGGQGTYQPQHF.

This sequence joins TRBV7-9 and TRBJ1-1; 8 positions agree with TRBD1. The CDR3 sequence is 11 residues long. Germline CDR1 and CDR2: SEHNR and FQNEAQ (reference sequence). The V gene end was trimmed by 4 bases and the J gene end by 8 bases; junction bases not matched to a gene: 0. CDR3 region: CASSWTGEAFF. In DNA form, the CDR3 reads TGTGCCAGCAGCTGGACAGGGGAAGCTTTCTTT.

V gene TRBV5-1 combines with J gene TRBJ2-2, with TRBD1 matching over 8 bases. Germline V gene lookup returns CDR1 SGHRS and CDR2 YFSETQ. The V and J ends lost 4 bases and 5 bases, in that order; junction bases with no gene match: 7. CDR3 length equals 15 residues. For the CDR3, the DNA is TGCGCCAGCAGCGCCACAGGGGGACCTACCGGGGAGCTGTTTTTT. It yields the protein CASSATGGPTGELFF.

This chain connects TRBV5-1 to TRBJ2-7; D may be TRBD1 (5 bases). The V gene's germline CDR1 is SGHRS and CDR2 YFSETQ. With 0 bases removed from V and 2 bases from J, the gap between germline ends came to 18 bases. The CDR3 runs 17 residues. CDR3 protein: CASSLGRQNRATYEQYF. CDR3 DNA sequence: TGCGCCAGCAGCTTGGGCAGACAGAACCGAGCCACCTACGAGCAGTACTTC.

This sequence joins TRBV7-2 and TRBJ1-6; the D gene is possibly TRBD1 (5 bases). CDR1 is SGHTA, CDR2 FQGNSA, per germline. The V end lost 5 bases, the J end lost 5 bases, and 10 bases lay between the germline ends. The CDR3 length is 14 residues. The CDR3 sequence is CASSRGNNNSPLHF. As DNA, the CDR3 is TGTGCCAGCAGCCGGGGGAATAATAATTCACCCCTCCACTTT.

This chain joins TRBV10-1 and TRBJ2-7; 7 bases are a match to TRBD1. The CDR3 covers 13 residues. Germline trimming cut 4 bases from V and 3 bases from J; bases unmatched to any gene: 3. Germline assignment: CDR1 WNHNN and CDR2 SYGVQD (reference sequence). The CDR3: CASSGRTGYEQYF. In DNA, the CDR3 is TGCGCCAGCAGTGGACGGACAGGCTACGAGCAGTACTTC.

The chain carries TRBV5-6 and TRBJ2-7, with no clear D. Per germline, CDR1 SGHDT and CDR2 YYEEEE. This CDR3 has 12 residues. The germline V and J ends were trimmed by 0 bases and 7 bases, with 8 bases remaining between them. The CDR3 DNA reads TGTGCCAGCAGCTTGGATACCCGGGAGCAGTACTTC. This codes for CASSLDTREQYF.

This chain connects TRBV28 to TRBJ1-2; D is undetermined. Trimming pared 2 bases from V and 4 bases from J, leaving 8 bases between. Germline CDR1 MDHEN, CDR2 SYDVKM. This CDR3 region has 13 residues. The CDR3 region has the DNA TGTGCCAGCAGTTTAGCCAGAGGCTATGGCTACACCTTC. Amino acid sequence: CASSLARGYGYTF.

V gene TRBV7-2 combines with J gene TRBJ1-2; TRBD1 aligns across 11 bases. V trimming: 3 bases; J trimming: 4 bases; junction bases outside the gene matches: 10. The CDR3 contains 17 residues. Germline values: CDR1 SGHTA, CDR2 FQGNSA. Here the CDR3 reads CASSLGTGGRSVYGYTF. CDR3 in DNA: TGTGCCAGCAGCTTGGGGACAGGGGGAAGGTCGGTCTATGGCTACACCTTC.

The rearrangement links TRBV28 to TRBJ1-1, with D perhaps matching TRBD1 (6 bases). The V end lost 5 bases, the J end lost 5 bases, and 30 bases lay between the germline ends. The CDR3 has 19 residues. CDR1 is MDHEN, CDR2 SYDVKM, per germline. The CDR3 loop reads CASSPLPIRSQGVRTEAFF. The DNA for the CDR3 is TGTGCCAGCAGTCCCCTGCCGATACGGTCACAGGGTGTGAGGACTGAAGCTTTCTTT.

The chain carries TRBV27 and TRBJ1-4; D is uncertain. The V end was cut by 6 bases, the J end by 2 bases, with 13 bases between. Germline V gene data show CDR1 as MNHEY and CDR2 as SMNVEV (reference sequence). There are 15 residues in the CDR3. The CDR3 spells CASSQNRGTNEKLFF. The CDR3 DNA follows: TGTGCCAGCAGCCAAAACAGAGGGACTAATGAAAAACTGTTTTTT.

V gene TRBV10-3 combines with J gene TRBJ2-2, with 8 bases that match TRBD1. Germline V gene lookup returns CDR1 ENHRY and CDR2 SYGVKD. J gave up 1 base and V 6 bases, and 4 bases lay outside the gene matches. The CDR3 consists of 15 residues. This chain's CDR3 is CAISGQGENTGELFF. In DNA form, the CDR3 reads TGTGCCATCAGCGGACAGGGCGAGAACACCGGGGAGCTGTTTTTT.

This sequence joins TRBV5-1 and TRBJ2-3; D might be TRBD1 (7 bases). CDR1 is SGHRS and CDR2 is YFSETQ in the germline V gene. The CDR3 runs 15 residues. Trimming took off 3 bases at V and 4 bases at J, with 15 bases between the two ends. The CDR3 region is CASSSGDRWSDTQYF. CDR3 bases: TGCGCCAGCAGCTCGGGGGACAGATGGTCAGATACGCAGTATTTT.

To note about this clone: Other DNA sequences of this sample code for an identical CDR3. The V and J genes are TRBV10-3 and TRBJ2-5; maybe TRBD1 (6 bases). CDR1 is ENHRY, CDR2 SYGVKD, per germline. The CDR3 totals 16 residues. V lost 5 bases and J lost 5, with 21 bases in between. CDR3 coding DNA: TGTGCCATCAGTTCCCTAGGCCCCAGGGGTGTCGAGACCCAGTACTTC. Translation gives CAISSLGPRGVETQYF.